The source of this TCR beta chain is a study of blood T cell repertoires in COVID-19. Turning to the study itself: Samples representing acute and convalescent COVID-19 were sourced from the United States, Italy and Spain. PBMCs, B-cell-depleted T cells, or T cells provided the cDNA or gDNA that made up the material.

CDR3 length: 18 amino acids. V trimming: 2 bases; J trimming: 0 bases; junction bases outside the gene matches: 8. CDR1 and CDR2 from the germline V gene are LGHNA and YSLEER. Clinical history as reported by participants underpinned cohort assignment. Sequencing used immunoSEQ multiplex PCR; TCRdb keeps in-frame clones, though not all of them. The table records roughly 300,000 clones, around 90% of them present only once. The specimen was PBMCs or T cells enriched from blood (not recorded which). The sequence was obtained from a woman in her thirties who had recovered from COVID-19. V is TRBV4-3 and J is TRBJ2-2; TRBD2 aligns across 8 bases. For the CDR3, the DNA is TGCGCCAGCAGCCAATTAGGAGCGGGGGCAACGAACACCGGGGAGCTGTTTTTT. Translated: CASSQLGAGATNTGELFF.